The present TCR beta chain was sequenced within a study of blood T cell repertoires in COVID-19. Trimming cost V 5 bases and J 8 bases; bases outside gene matches: 3. This CDR3 comprises 12 residues. Looked up from germline, CDR1 is MNHEY and CDR2 is SVGAGI. Original handling: Amplification of reference gene primers provided the estimated nucleated cell counts. Assay used: immunoSEQ multiplex PCR; TCRdb lists only in-frame clones, some missing. The DNA was the basis for D and trimming; V, J and clone size are from that table. The table shows 110,000 to 150,000 clones, with about 82% occurring only once.

This TCR was recovered from a man aged 45 to 65 with acute or convalescent COVID-19. V usage is TRBV6-5 and J usage is TRBJ2-1, with 7 bases identical to TRBD1. Sample: peripheral blood. As DNA, the CDR3 is TGTGCCAGCAGTACGACAGGGTATGAGCAGTTCTTC. It codes for CASSTTGYEQFF.